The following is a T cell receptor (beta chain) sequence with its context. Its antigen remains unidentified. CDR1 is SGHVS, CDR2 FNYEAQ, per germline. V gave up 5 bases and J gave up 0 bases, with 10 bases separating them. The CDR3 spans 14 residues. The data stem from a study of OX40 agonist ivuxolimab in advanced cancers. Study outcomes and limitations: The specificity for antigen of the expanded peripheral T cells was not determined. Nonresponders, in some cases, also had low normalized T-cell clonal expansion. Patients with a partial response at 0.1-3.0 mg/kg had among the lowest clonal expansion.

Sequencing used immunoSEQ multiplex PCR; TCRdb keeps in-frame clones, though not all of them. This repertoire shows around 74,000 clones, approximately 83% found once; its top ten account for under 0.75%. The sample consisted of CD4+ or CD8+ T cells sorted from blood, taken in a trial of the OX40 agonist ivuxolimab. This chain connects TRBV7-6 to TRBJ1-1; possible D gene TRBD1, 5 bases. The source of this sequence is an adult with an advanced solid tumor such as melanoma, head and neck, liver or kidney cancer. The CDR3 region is CASSRGVMNTEAFF. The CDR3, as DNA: TGTGCCAGCAGCCGGGGGGTCATGAACACTGAAGCTTTCTTT.